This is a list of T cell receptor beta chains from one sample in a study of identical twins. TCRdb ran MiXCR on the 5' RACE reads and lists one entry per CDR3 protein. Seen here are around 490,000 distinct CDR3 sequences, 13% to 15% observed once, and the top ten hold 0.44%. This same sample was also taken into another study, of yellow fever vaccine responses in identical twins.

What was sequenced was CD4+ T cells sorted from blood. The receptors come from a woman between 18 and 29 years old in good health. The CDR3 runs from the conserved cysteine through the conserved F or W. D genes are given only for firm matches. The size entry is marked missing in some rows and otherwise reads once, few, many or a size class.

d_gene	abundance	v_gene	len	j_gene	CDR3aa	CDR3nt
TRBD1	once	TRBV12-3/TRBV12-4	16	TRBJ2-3	CASSLGQGGTTDTQYF	TGTGCCAGCAGTCTCGGACAGGGTGGGACCACAGATACGCAGTATTTT
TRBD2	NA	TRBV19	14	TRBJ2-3	CARGLAGERGTQYF	TGTGCCAGAGGACTAGCGGGGGAAAGAGGTACGCAGTATTTT
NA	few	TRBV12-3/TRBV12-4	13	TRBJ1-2	CASSVRPTGGYTF	TGTGCCAGCAGTGTCCGACCGACCGGGGGCTACACCTTC
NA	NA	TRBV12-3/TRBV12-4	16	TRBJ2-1	CASSLIPGTSGHEQFF	TGTGCCAGCAGTTTAATTCCTGGGACCTCAGGGCATGAGCAGTTCTTC
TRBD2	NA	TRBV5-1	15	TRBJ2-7	CASSLPLTSVYEQYF	TGCGCCAGCAGCTTGCCACTGACTAGCGTCTACGAGCAGTACTTC
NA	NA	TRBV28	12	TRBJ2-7	CASRSRFYEQYF	TGTGCCAGCAGATCTAGGTTCTACGAGCAGTACTTC
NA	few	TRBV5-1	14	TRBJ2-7	CASSLNRIVGEQYF	TGCGCCAGCAGCTTGAATCGAATAGTTGGCGAGCAGTACTTC
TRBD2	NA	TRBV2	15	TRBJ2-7	CASSEGLAATYEQYF	TGTGCCAGCAGTGAGGGCCTAGCGGCTACCTACGAGCAGTACTTC
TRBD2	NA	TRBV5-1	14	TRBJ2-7	CASSSGLEPNEQYF	TGCGCCAGCAGCTCCGGACTAGAACCCAACGAGCAGTACTTC
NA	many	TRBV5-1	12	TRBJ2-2	CASSGDTGELFF	TGCGCCAGCAGCGGAGACACCGGGGAGCTGTTTTTT
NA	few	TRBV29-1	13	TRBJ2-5	CSVRVMGDETQYF	TGCAGCGTCCGGGTGATGGGGGATGAGACCCAGTACTTC
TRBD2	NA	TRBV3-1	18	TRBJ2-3	CASSQDRGAGGPLDTQYF	TGTGCCAGCAGCCAAGATAGAGGAGCGGGGGGCCCATTAGATACGCAGTATTTT
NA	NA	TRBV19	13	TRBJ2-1	CASSMVPWNEQFF	TGTGCCAGTAGTATGGTCCCCTGGAATGAGCAGTTCTTC
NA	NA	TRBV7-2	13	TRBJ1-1	CASRNRAATEAFF	TGTGCCAGCAGGAACAGGGCAGCCACTGAAGCTTTCTTT
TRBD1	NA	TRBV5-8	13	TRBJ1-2	CASIPTGSRGYTF	TGTGCCAGCATCCCGACAGGGTCGCGTGGCTACACCTTC
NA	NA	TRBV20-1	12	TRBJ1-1	CSVSGGFTEAFF	TGCAGTGTCAGCGGGGGCTTCACTGAAGCTTTCTTT
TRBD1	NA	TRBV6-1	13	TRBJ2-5	CASRTGAGETQYF	TGTGCCAGCAGAACAGGGGCGGGAGAGACCCAGTACTTC
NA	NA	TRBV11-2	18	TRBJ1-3	CASSPMDWARNSGNTIYF	TGTGCCAGCAGCCCGATGGACTGGGCCAGAAACTCTGGAAACACCATATATTTT
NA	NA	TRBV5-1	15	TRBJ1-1	CASSLSPVMNTEAFF	TGCGCCAGCAGCTTGTCTCCAGTTATGAACACTGAAGCTTTCTTT
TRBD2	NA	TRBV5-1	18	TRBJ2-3	CASSLRTSGGPSTDTQYF	TGCGCCAGCAGCCTGCGGACTAGCGGGGGGCCTAGCACAGATACGCAGTATTTT
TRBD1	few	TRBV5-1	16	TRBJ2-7	CASSFREGQGAYEQYF	TGCGCCAGCAGCTTCCGCGAGGGACAGGGGGCTTACGAGCAGTACTTC
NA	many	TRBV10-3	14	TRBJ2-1	CAISESGDYNEQFF	TGTGCCATCAGTGAGTCGGGGGACTACAATGAGCAGTTCTTC
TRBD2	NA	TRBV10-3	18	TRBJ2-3	CAIRTSGGGGTVTDTQYF	TGTGCCATCAGGACTAGCGGGGGGGGAGGCACTGTCACAGATACGCAGTATTTT
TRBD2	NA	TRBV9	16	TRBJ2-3	CASSVDIALAGDTQYF	TGTGCCAGCAGCGTAGATATTGCACTAGCGGGAGATACGCAGTATTTT
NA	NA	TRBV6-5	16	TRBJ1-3	CASSYGTGSSGNTIYF	TGTGCCAGCAGTTACGGGACCGGGAGCTCTGGAAACACCATATATTTT
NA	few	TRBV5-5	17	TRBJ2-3	CASSAGLGAGLTDTQYF	TGTGCCAGCAGCGCCGGATTGGGGGCCGGGCTCACAGATACGCAGTATTTT
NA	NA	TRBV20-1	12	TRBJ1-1	CSASQGDTEAFF	TGCAGTGCTAGCCAAGGGGACACTGAAGCTTTCTTT
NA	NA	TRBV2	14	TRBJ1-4	CASSHPATNEKLFF	TGTGCCAGCAGCCACCCTGCAACTAATGAAAAACTGTTTTTT
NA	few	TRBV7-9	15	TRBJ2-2	CASSLDGPNTGELFF	TGTGCCAGCAGCTTAGACGGACCGAACACCGGGGAGCTGTTTTTT
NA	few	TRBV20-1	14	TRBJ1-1	CSAQLVQGSRKAFF	TGCAGTGCACAACTGGTACAGGGCTCCCGAAAAGCTTTCTTT
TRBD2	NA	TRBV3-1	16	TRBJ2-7	CASSQEGTSGSYEQYF	TGTGCCAGCAGCCAAGAGGGGACTAGCGGCTCCTACGAGCAGTACTTC
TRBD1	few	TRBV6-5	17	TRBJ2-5	CASSYSGKTGGLETQYF	TGTGCCAGCAGTTACTCGGGGAAGACAGGGGGCTTGGAGACCCAGTACTTC
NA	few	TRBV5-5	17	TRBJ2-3	CASSRPQGVIGTDTQYF	TGTGCCAGCAGCCGCCCCCAAGGCGTAATCGGCACAGATACGCAGTATTTT
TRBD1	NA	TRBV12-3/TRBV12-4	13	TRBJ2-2	CASVGQGGGELFF	TGTGCCAGCGTTGGACAGGGCGGCGGGGAGCTGTTTTTT
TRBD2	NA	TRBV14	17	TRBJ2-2	CASSQDSSLAGSGELFF	TGTGCCAGCAGCCAAGATTCTTCGCTAGCGGGGAGCGGGGAGCTGTTTTTT
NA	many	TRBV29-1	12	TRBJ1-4	CSAGGINEKLFF	TGCAGCGCCGGGGGGATTAATGAAAAACTGTTTTTT
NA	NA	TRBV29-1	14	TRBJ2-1	CSVTPRHSYNEQFF	TGCAGCGTAACCCCCAGACACTCCTACAATGAGCAGTTCTTC
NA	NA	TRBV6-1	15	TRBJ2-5	CASSATLPTQETQYF	TGTGCCAGCAGCGCTACGCTTCCCACCCAAGAGACCCAGTACTTC
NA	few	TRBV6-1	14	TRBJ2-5	CASSEAFSRETQYF	TGTGCCAGCAGTGAAGCTTTCTCGAGAGAGACCCAGTACTTC
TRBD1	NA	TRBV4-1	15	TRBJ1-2	CASSQALGQGYGYTF	TGCGCCAGCAGCCAAGCACTGGGACAGGGCTATGGCTACACCTTC
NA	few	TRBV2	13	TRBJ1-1	CASSGGVTNQAFF	TGTGCCAGCAGTGGAGGGGTGACAAACCAAGCTTTCTTT
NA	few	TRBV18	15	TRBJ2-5	CASSPPGRGGETQYF	TGTGCCAGCTCACCACCGGGACGGGGCGGAGAGACCCAGTACTTC
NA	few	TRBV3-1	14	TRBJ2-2	CASSQWGDTGELFF	TGTGCCAGCAGCCAATGGGGCGACACCGGGGAGCTGTTTTTT
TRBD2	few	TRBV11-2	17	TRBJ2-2	CASSPGDLAENTGELFF	TGTGCCAGCAGCCCCGGAGATCTAGCGGAAAACACCGGGGAGCTGTTTTTT
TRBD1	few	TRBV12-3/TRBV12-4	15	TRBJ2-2	CASRTDRAGTGELFF	TGTGCCAGCAGAACCGACAGGGCGGGCACCGGGGAGCTGTTTTTT
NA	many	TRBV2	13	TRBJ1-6	CASRTDFNSPLHF	TGTGCCAGCAGAACGGATTTTAATTCACCCCTCCACTTT
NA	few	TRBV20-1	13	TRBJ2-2	CSSPAQNTGELFF	TGCAGTTCCCCGGCCCAGAACACCGGGGAGCTGTTTTTT
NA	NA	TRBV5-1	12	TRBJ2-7	CASSRVPYEQYF	TGCGCCAGCAGCAGGGTTCCCTACGAGCAGTACTTC
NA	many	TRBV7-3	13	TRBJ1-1	CASSPQKNTEAFF	TGTGCCAGCAGCCCACAGAAGAACACTGAAGCTTTCTTT
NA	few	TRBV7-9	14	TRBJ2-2	CASSLERTPGELFF	TGTGCCAGCAGCTTAGAGCGTACCCCCGGGGAGCTGTTTTTT
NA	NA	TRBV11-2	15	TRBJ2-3	CASSSRAFSTDTQYF	TGTGCCAGCAGCTCTAGGGCGTTTTCGACGGATACGCAGTATTTT
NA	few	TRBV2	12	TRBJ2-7	CASDNYSGEQYF	TGTGCCAGCGACAACTACAGCGGCGAGCAGTACTTC
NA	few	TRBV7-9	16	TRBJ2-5	CASSLRTGGSGKTQYF	TGTGCCAGCAGCTTAAGGACAGGAGGGTCGGGAAAGACCCAGTACTTC
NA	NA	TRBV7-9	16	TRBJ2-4	CASSYGTGLAKNIQYF	TGTGCCAGCAGCTACGGAACCGGACTAGCCAAAAACATTCAGTACTTC
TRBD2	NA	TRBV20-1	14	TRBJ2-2	CSAQTSGFTGELFF	TGCAGTGCACAGACTAGCGGTTTCACCGGGGAGCTGTTTTTT
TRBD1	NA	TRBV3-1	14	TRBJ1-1	CASSHPDRATEAFF	TGTGCCAGCAGCCATCCGGACAGGGCCACTGAAGCTTTCTTT
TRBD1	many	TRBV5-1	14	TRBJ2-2	CASRDRGNTGELFF	TGCGCCAGCAGGGACAGGGGCAACACCGGGGAGCTGTTTTTT
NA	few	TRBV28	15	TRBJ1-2	CASSTGGDKSHGYTF	TGTGCCAGCAGTACCGGCGGGGACAAATCCCATGGCTACACCTTC
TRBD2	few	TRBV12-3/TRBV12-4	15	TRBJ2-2	CASSLRTSGPGELFF	TGTGCCAGCAGTTTAAGGACTAGCGGGCCCGGGGAGCTGTTTTTT